The present entry profiles one T cell receptor beta chain with its context. Its target is not known. This entry comes from a study of T cells in Graves' hyperthyroidism and ophthalmopathy. Study-wide results and caveats: Stable hyperthyroidism was told apart from ophthalmopathy by a model built on 13 V-J features.

Patients counted as stable if ophthalmopathy did not develop within 18 months. The PBMCs were sourced from fresh peripheral blood (about 10 ml). TCR beta CDR3 regions were amplified from RNA. The TCR CDR3 first-round RT-PCR relied on the HTBI primer set. TCRdb reprocessed the multiplex PCR reads via MiXCR and lists one record per CDR3 protein. This sample has roughly 200,000 distinct CDR3 sequences, with approximately 20% found just once. The source material was blood. The sequence came from a man aged 40-55 years with Graves' hyperthyroidism.

CDR3 DNA sequence: TGTGCCAGCAATGCTGATAGCAATCAGCCCCAGCATTTT. Translation: CASNADSNQPQHF. The chain employs TRBV6-1 and TRBJ1-5; D ambiguous. V lost 7 bases and J 0 bases, leaving 7 bases between the germline ends. CDR3 length: 13 residues. CDR1 is MNHNS and CDR2 is SASEGT in the germline V gene.